Listed here is a single TCR beta chain. The repertoire was sequenced with immunoSEQ multiplex PCR; TCRdb's copy has only in-frame clones and lacks some. This sample has approximately 61,000 clones, with about 86% found just once. This specimen comes from a study of blood T cell repertoires in COVID-19. CDR3 length: 18 amino acids. Germline CDR1 KGHDR, CDR2 SFDVKD. V dropped 3 bases and J dropped 5; count of bases not matched to a gene: 13. The sample was peripheral blood. The genes are TRBV24-1 and TRBJ2-3; 10 bases fit TRBD1. The clonotype comes from a human donor in a cohort sampled during active COVID-19. CDR3 in amino acids: CATSDPPGTGAGGDTQYF. The CDR3 DNA is TGTGCCACCAGTGATCCCCCGGGGACAGGGGCTGGGGGAGATACGCAGTATTTT.